These 5 T cell receptor beta chains were sequenced from one sample in a study of technical replicates of blood from several donors. Assay used: immunoSEQ multiplex PCR; TCRdb lists only in-frame clones, some missing. The sample has approximately 12,000 clones, approximately 79% seen once. The source material was PBMCs. The source is a human donor in good health.

This clone was detected once. The chain links TRBV6-5 to TRBJ1-2; 8 nucleotides agree with TRBD1. Germline lookup yields CDR1 MNHEY and CDR2 SVGAGI. V lost 2 bases to trimming and J lost 1 base; unmatched junction nucleotides: 3. This CDR3 contains 15 residues. DNA for the CDR3: TGTGCCAGCAGTTACCGGGACAGGTTTAACTATGGCTACACCTTC. Protein: CASSYRDRFNYGYTF.

The rearrangement uses TRBV30 and TRBJ2-2, with 9 positions matching TRBD1. Germline values: CDR1 GTSNPN, CDR2 SVGIG (reference sequence). The CDR3 is 14 residues long. The trim removed 3 bases at V and 1 base at J, leaving 0 bases unmatched. In nucleotides, the CDR3 is TGTGCCTGGAGGGGACAGGGGAACACCGGGGAGCTGTTTTTT. Its protein product is CAWRGQGNTGELFF.

In DNA form, the CDR3 reads TGTGCCAGCAATTCGGGGGGACTAGCGGGAGAGGAGCAGTTCTTC. Translating it yields CASNSGGLAGEEQFF. J is TRBJ2-1 and V is TRBV7-9, with TRBD2 matching over 14 bases. Germline CDR1 and CDR2: SEHNR and FQNEAQ (reference sequence). This CDR3 comprises 15 residues. With 7 bases clipped from V and 10 bases from J, the junction kept 9 bases outside the gene matches.

The genes are TRBV4-2 and TRBJ2-7; 13 bases map to TRBD2. The CDR3 is 17 residues long. The germline gives CDR1 LGHNA, CDR2 YNFKEQ. Germline trimming cut 3 bases from V and 2 bases from J; bases unmatched to any gene: 7. CDR3 bases: TGTGCCAGCAGCCAGGGGGGACTAGCGGGGTCGCCCTACGAGCAGTACTTC. This codes for CASSQGGLAGSPYEQYF.

The rearrangement links TRBV4-2 to TRBJ2-3; 11 positions agree with TRBD2. J lost 2 bases, V lost 4 bases, and 2 bases had no gene match. The CDR3 totals 15 residues. Germline-derived CDR1 and CDR2 are LGHNA and YNFKEQ. The CDR3 here is CASSPGLAVTDTQYF. The CDR3 nucleotides are TGTGCCAGCAGCCCGGGACTAGCGGTCACAGATACGCAGTATTTT.